A single sample gave rise to the 27 T cell receptor beta chains below, sequenced in a study of control samples from healthy donors and cancer patients. Data came from immunoSEQ multiplex PCR; TCRdb stores just in-frame clones and leaves some out. Found here are roughly 130,000 clones, 80% to 95% of them singletons; the top ten hold over 9%. Material: blood. Source of these receptors: a man younger than 45 in good health.

This rearrangement joins TRBV6-1 to TRBJ1-2, with a tentative D call TRBD1 (5 bases). Germline-derived CDR1 and CDR2 are MNHNS and SASEGT. The CDR3 is 15 amino acids. The V end lost 2 bases, the J end lost 8 bases, and 18 bases lay between the germline ends. CDR3 loop: CASSESQVKTMGYTF. The CDR3 nucleotides read TGTGCCAGCAGTGAATCACAGGTTAAAACTATGGGCTACACCTTC.

The V gene is TRBV19, the J gene TRBJ1-5, with 8 nucleotides matching TRBD1. The germline gives CDR1 LNHDA, CDR2 SQIVND (reference sequence). Trimming removed 5 bases from V and 3 bases from J; junction bases left unmatched: 9. The CDR3 covers 16 residues. The CDR3 nucleotides read TGTGCCAGTAGTCTTTTCCAGGGGGCGACCAATCAGCCCCAGCATTTT. Its protein product is CASSLFQGATNQPQHF.

The chain employs TRBV15 and TRBJ1-5; 7 nucleotides align to TRBD1. CDR1 is LNHNV, CDR2 YYDKDF, per germline (reference sequence). Germline trimming cut 6 bases from V and 1 base from J; bases unmatched to any gene: 9. The CDR3 covers 16 residues. CDR3 sequence reads: CATRHGTVLSNQPQHF. The CDR3, as DNA: TGTGCCACCAGACATGGGACAGTTTTGAGCAATCAGCCCCAGCATTTT.

V usage is TRBV9 and J usage is TRBJ1-4; maybe TRBD1 (5 bases). Germline CDR1 is SGDLS and CDR2 is YYNGEE. This CDR3 is built from 14 residues. The ends were cut back, 5 bases at V and 8 bases at J, with 16 bases in the middle. The CDR3 sequence is CASSPGRGWEKLFF. Written as DNA, the CDR3 is TGTGCCAGCAGTCCAGGGAGGGGTTGGGAAAAACTGTTTTTT.

The CDR3 sequence is CATSRDKARGNTIYF. CDR3 DNA: TGTGCCACCAGCAGAGATAAGGCCCGTGGAAACACCATATATTTT. J is TRBJ1-3 and V is TRBV15; D not resolved. The germline V gene encodes CDR1 LNHNV and CDR2 YYDKDF (reference sequence). V gave up 0 bases and J gave up 3 bases, with 9 bases separating them. This CDR3 comprises 15 residues.

This rearrangement joins TRBV30 to TRBJ1-1; 8 nucleotides match TRBD1. The CDR3 totals 13 residues. Germline values: CDR1 GTSNPN, CDR2 SVGIG (reference sequence). Germline trimming cut 4 bases from V and 1 base from J; bases unmatched to any gene: 2. The CDR3 nucleotides read TGTGCCTGGATGACAGGGGCGAACACTGAAGCTTTCTTT. Protein product: CAWMTGANTEAFF. Full variable domain (outside the CDR3, taken from reference TRBV30 and TRBJ1-1): SQTIHQWPATLVQPVGSPLSLECTVEGTSNPNLYWYRQAAGRGLQLLFYSVGIGQISSEVPQNLSASRPQDRQFILSSKKLLLSDSGFYLCAWMTGANTEAFFGQGTRLTVV.

This chain uses TRBV6-5 with TRBJ1-3; D is undetermined. The CDR3 contains 15 residues. The V gene lost 7 bases and the J gene lost 0 bases, with 13 bases spanning the gap. CDR1 and CDR2 from the germline V gene are MNHEY and SVGAGI. In DNA form, the CDR3 reads TGTGCCAGCACCCCAGACGGAAACTCTGGAAACACCATATATTTT. Protein product: CASTPDGNSGNTIYF.

V usage is TRBV12-3 or TRBV12-4 and J usage is TRBJ1-2, with D possibly being TRBD1 (5 bases). The CDR3 consists of 12 residues. The V gene lost 5 bases and the J gene lost 3 bases, with 7 bases spanning the gap. CDR3 in amino acids: CASSRGDYGYTF. The CDR3 coding sequence is TGTGCCAGCAGTAGGGGTGACTATGGCTACACCTTC.

This rearrangement joins TRBV27 to TRBJ2-5; maybe TRBD1 (6 bases). There are 14 residues in the CDR3. Trimming cost V 5 bases and J 5 bases, with 15 bases left between them. The germline CDR1 and CDR2 sequences are MNHEY and SMNVEV (reference sequence). CDR3 region: CASSPGQIRETQYF. CDR3 coding DNA: TGTGCCAGCAGTCCCGGACAGATTCGGGAGACCCAGTACTTC.

The chain combines TRBV6-2 or TRBV6-3 with TRBJ2-1; 9 nucleotides line up with TRBD2. CDR1 MNHEY and CDR2 SVGEGT come from the germline V gene. The CDR3 sequence is 17 residues long. J gave up 7 bases and V 2 bases, and 12 bases lay outside the gene matches. In DNA, the CDR3 is TGTGCCAGCAGTTACCGGGTCGGCGGGAGGGCCTCTAATGAGCAGTTCTTC. It translates to CASSYRVGGRASNEQFF.

In this sample, this clone turned up once. This chain links TRBV7-9 with TRBJ2-5; D may be TRBD2 (5 bases). The CDR3 totals 16 residues. V was pared by 1 base and J by 4 bases, with 16 bases between. Germline CDR1 is SEHNR and CDR2 is FQNEAQ (reference sequence). The DNA for the CDR3 is TGTGCCAGCAGCTTAGGACTAAGGAACGGAGCAGAGACCCAGTACTTC. The encoded protein is CASSLGLRNGAETQYF.

Turning to this clone: The sample contains more than one DNA sequence encoding this CDR3. CDR3 region: CASSLAGQGAPGETQYF. For the CDR3, the DNA is TGTGCCAGCAGCTTAGCCGGACAGGGGGCACCGGGAGAGACCCAGTACTTC. This chain connects TRBV7-9 to TRBJ2-5, with 11 bases fitting TRBD1. V trimming: 0 bases; J trimming: 4 bases; junction bases outside the gene matches: 7. CDR1 is SEHNR and CDR2 is FQNEAQ in the germline V gene (reference sequence). The CDR3 spans 17 residues.

The V call is TRBV5-1, the J call TRBJ2-7; D possibly corresponds to TRBD1 (6 bases). The V gene's germline CDR1 is SGHRS and CDR2 YFSETQ. The CDR3 has 14 residues. Trimming left V 1 base short and J 1 base short, with 9 bases between. The CDR3 bases are TGCGCCAGCAGCTTGAACAGGGCGTCCTACGAGCAGTACTTC. Translating gives CASSLNRASYEQYF.

This chain links TRBV28 with TRBJ2-7; a weak D match, TRBD2 (6 bases). Per germline, CDR1 MDHEN and CDR2 SYDVKM. Trimming removed 5 bases at V and 1 base at J, with 9 bases between. This CDR3 is 13 amino acids long. The CDR3 sequence: CASSTGLSYEQYF. The CDR3 bases are TGTGCCAGCAGTACGGGACTTTCCTACGAGCAGTACTTC.

The chain employs TRBV7-9 and TRBJ2-1; 12 nucleotides align to TRBD2. The CDR3 totals 18 residues. V was pared by 5 bases and J by 7 bases, with 15 bases of the junction left unmatched. The germline V gene encodes CDR1 SEHNR and CDR2 FQNEAQ (reference sequence). The CDR3: CASSPPRTSGEARNEQFF. In nucleotides, the CDR3 is TGTGCCAGCAGCCCGCCCCGGACTAGCGGGGAGGCAAGGAATGAGCAGTTCTTC.

V gene TRBV10-3 combines with J gene TRBJ2-1, with 10 bases that match TRBD2. Germline loops: CDR1 ENHRY, CDR2 SYGVKD. V gave up 6 bases and J gave up 4 bases; unmatched junction bases: 6. CDR3 size: 15 residues. The CDR3 sequence is CAISDGTSAYNEQFF. The DNA for the CDR3 is TGTGCCATCAGCGACGGGACTAGCGCTTACAATGAGCAGTTCTTC.

The rearrangement uses TRBV4-3 and TRBJ2-1; no clear D. The V end lost 1 base, the J end lost 9 bases, and 19 bases lay between the germline ends. Germline V lookup: CDR1 LGHNA, CDR2 YSLEER. The CDR3 spans 16 residues. The CDR3 nucleotides read TGCGCCAGCAGCCAAGTCGCTAGACGTACCCACAGTGAGCAGTTCTTC. Protein sequence: CASSQVARRTHSEQFF.

J is TRBJ1-4 and V is TRBV4-1; 9 bases match TRBD1. Germline loops: CDR1 MGHRA, CDR2 YSYEKL. Trimming took 1 base from V and 9 from J; bases not matched to a gene: 6. The CDR3 runs 15 residues. The CDR3: CASSQAGQGLKKLFF. In DNA form, the CDR3 reads TGCGCCAGCAGCCAAGCGGGACAGGGTTTGAAAAAACTGTTTTTT.

The sample holds one count of this clone. The chain is built from TRBV6-5 and TRBJ2-2, with a possible D match to TRBD1 (6 bases). This CDR3 has 15 amino acids. The germline V and J ends were trimmed by 6 bases and 2 bases, with 13 bases remaining between them. Germline V CDR1 and CDR2: MNHEY, SVGAGI. In DNA form, the CDR3 reads TGTGCCAGCAGCAAGGGGGACGCCAACACCGGGGAGCTGTTTTTT. As protein: CASSKGDANTGELFF.

This chain connects TRBV27 to TRBJ2-3, with no clear D. Trimming shortened V by 5 bases and J by 0 bases, and 12 bases separated the two germline ends. CDR1 is MNHEY and CDR2 is SMNVEV in the germline V gene (reference sequence). This CDR3 is 15 amino acids long. Here the CDR3 DNA reads TGTGCCAGCAGTCCCCAGAGACGTAGCACAGATACGCAGTATTTT. Its protein product is CASSPQRRSTDTQYF.

The genes are TRBV9 and TRBJ1-4; no clear D gene. V was pared by 4 bases and J by 8 bases, with 12 bases between. The germline V gene has CDR1 SGDLS and CDR2 YYNGEE. CDR3 length equals 13 residues. CDR3 amino acids: CASSTPGGEKLFF. CDR3 DNA: TGTGCCAGCAGCACACCGGGAGGGGAAAAACTGTTTTTT.

The chain couples TRBV30 to TRBJ2-7, with D perhaps TRBD1 (5 bases). The CDR3 extends over 15 amino acids. CDR1 GTSNPN and CDR2 SVGIG come from the germline V gene (reference sequence). The V end lost 3 bases, the J end lost 7 bases, and 22 bases lay between the germline ends. CDR3 DNA sequence: TGTGCCTGGAGGGCAGGTGGCAGGGTCAGTGGGGAGCAGTACTTC. It is translated as CAWRAGGRVSGEQYF. Combining the CDR3 with reference TRBV30 and TRBJ2-7 gives the whole variable domain SQTIHQWPATLVQPVGSPLSLECTVEGTSNPNLYWYRQAAGRGLQLLFYSVGIGQISSEVPQNLSASRPQDRQFILSSKKLLLSDSGFYLCAWRAGGRVSGEQYFGPGTRLTVT.

This chain uses TRBV19 with TRBJ1-1; D perhaps matches TRBD1 (6 bases). From germline, CDR1 is LNHDA and CDR2 SQIVND (reference sequence). Trimming took 3 bases from V and 2 from J, leaving 16 bases between them. The CDR3 totals 16 residues. CDR3 coding DNA: TGTGCCAGTAGTATGAGGGGGGGCTATTATAACACTGAAGCTTTCTTT. It translates to CASSMRGGYYNTEAFF. Full variable domain (rest looked up from reference TRBV19 and TRBJ1-1): DGGITQSPKYLFRKEGQNVTLSCEQNLNHDAMYWYRQDPGQGLRLIYYSQIVNDFQKGDIAEGYSVSREKKESFPLTVTSAQKNPTAFYLCASSMRGGYYNTEAFFGQGTRLTVV.

V and J are TRBV19 and TRBJ2-1; unclear D gene. CDR1 and CDR2 from the germline V gene are LNHDA and SQIVND (reference sequence). The CDR3 consists of 11 residues. Trimming left V 7 bases short and J 7 bases short, with 8 bases between. CDR3 sequence: CASTRLNEQFF. CDR3 nucleotides: TGTGCCAGTACCCGCTTAAATGAGCAGTTCTTC.

V and J are TRBV29-1 and TRBJ2-3, with 7 bases matching TRBD1. The CDR3 extends over 12 amino acids. V lost 6 bases and J lost 6; bases outside the gene matches: 6. Germline V gene data show CDR1 as SQVTM and CDR2 as ANQGSEA. CDR3: CSVGQAGDTQYF. CDR3 bases: TGCAGCGTAGGACAGGCAGGGGATACGCAGTATTTT.

The V and J genes are TRBV7-9 and TRBJ1-2, with TRBD1 matching over 8 bases. Germline V gives CDR1 SEHNR, CDR2 FQNEAQ (reference sequence). J gave up 7 bases and V 5 bases, and 6 bases lay outside the gene matches. The CDR3 extends over 13 amino acids. CDR3 amino acids: CASSTSGGSGYTF. CDR3 nucleotide sequence: TGTGCCAGCAGCACCTCAGGGGGCTCTGGCTACACCTTC.

The CDR3 nucleotides read TGTGCCAGCAGGTCTCGGGGTGGTGAAAAACTGTTTTTT. Residues: CASRSRGGEKLFF. The rearrangement joins TRBV6-5 to TRBJ1-4; no clear D gene. Germline V gene lookup returns CDR1 MNHEY and CDR2 SVGAGI. The CDR3 consists of 13 residues. Trimming removed 6 bases from V and 7 bases from J, with 12 bases in between.